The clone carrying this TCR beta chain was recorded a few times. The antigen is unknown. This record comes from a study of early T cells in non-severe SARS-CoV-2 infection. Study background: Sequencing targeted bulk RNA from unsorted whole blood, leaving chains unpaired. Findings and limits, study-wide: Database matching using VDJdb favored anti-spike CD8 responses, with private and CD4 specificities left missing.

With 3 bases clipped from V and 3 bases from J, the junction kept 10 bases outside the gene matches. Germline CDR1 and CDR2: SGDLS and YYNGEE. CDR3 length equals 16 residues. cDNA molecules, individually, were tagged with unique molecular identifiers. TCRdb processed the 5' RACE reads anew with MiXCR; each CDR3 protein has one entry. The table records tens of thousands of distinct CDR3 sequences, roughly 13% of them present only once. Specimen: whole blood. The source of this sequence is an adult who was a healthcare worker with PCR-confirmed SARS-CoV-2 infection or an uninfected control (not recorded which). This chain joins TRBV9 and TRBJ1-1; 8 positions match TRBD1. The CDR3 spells CASSANLQGADTEAFF. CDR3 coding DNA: TGTGCCAGCAGCGCAAACCTTCAGGGGGCCGACACTGAAGCTTTCTTT.